The 16 T cell receptor beta chains below were found in one sample sequenced in a study of shared clonotypes between healthy human individuals. Assay: immunoSEQ multiplex PCR; the TCRdb copy retains only in-frame clones and omits some. The sample gives a few million clones, approximately 90% of which show up once; around 0.15% is in the top ten. The sequencing input was naive CD4+ T cells sorted from blood. Subset described: CD45RA+ positively selected. The source of these receptors is a young man in good health.

This chain connects TRBV5-6 to TRBJ2-1; the match to TRBD1 covers 7 bases. Unmatched junction bases numbered 6, after V lost 3 bases and J lost 3 bases. Looked up from germline, CDR1 is SGHDT and CDR2 is YYEEEE. The CDR3 extends over 15 amino acids. CDR3: CASSSWGQRYNEQFF. The CDR3 DNA is TGTGCCAGCAGCTCCTGGGGACAGCGCTACAATGAGCAGTTCTTC. Variable domain in full (rest from reference TRBV5-6 and TRBJ2-1): DAGVTQSPTHLIKTRGQQVTLRCSPKSGHDTVSWYQQALGQGPQFIFQYYEEEERQRGNFPDRFSGHQFPNYSSELNVNALLLGDSALYLCASSSWGQRYNEQFFGPGTRLTVL.

The chain links TRBV18 to TRBJ2-2, with TRBD2 identical over 8 bases. The V and J ends lost 8 bases and 6 bases, in that order; junction bases with no gene match: 11. CDR3 length equals 15 residues. Germline V gives CDR1 KGHSH, CDR2 LQKENI. CDR3 amino acids: CASDRTSPSAGELFF. The CDR3 DNA is TGTGCCAGCGATAGGACTAGCCCTTCCGCCGGGGAGCTGTTTTTT. Full variable domain (remainder filled in from reference TRBV18 and TRBJ2-2): NAGVMQNPRHLVRRRGQEARLRCSPMKGHSHVYWYRQLPEEGLKFMVYLQKENIIDESGMPKERFSAEFPKEGPSILRIQQVVRGDSAAYFCASDRTSPSAGELFFGEGSRLTVL.

This clone was seen only a few times. The same CDR3 is also encoded by other DNA sequences in this sample. The rearrangement uses TRBV2 and TRBJ1-5; D not resolved. Germline V lookup: CDR1 SNHLY, CDR2 FYNNEI. This CDR3 has 12 residues. Trimming took 6 bases from V and 4 from J, leaving 7 bases between them. CDR3 residues: CASSDRNQPQHF. The CDR3 DNA is TGTGCCAGCAGCGACCGGAATCAGCCCCAGCATTTT. The full variable domain, its missing parts supplied by reference TRBV2 and TRBJ1-5, is EPEVTQTPSHQVTQMGQEVILRCVPISNHLYFYWYRQILGQKVEFLVSFYNNEISEKSEIFDDQFSVERPDGSNFTLKIRSTKLEDSAMYFCASSDRNQPQHFGDGTRLSIL.

CDR3 protein: CASSPSVGIRYGYTF. In DNA form, the CDR3 reads TGCGCCAGCAGCCCGAGCGTGGGGATCCGCTATGGCTACACCTTC. This sequence joins TRBV4-3 and TRBJ1-2; D is undetermined. The CDR3 contains 15 residues. From germline, CDR1 is LGHNA and CDR2 YSLEER. Deletions cut 4 bases from V and 4 bases from J, with 16 bases between.

This clone was counted a single time. V and J are TRBV10-3 and TRBJ1-6, with TRBD1 matching 7 bases. The ends lost 5 bases at V and 4 bases at J; junction bases unmatched: 5. CDR1 is ENHRY, CDR2 SYGVKD, per germline. The CDR3 is 15 residues long. The CDR3 loop reads CAISTGTVYNSPLHF. In nucleotides, the CDR3 is TGTGCCATCAGTACCGGGACAGTATATAATTCACCCCTCCACTTT.

The chain has TRBV19 and TRBJ1-6; a weak D match, TRBD1 (6 bases). CDR1 LNHDA and CDR2 SQIVND come from the germline V gene (reference sequence). The CDR3 loop spans 16 amino acids. Deletions cut 1 base from V and 10 bases from J, with 17 bases between. This chain's CDR3 is CASSIGDALGGSPLHF. In DNA form, the CDR3 reads TGTGCCAGTAGTATAGGTGACGCCCTAGGGGGGTCACCCCTCCACTTT.

The chain joins TRBV5-1 to TRBJ2-5; D tentatively reads TRBD1 or TRBD2 (5 bases each). Trimming took off 7 bases at V and 5 bases at J, with 21 bases between the two ends. There are 15 residues in the CDR3. Germline V lookup: CDR1 SGHRS, CDR2 YFSETQ. Written as DNA, the CDR3 is TGCGCCAGCCAAATCCGGGACGCCCTGGGGGAGACCCAGTACTTC. Its translation is CASQIRDALGETQYF.

The chain uses TRBV6-5 and TRBJ2-7; TRBD2 matches at 10 bases. The CDR3 spans 15 residues. The germline gives CDR1 MNHEY, CDR2 SVGAGI. The J segment lost 1 base and the V segment lost 4 bases, leaving 4 bases of the junction unmatched. In nucleotides, the CDR3 is TGTGCCAGCAGTTCCTCTAGCGGGAGATCCTACGAGCAGTACTTC. Amino acid sequence: CASSSSSGRSYEQYF.

The chain carries TRBV19 and TRBJ2-2, with 9 bases matching TRBD1. Losses at the gene ends were 6 bases for V and 6 bases for J; bases not matched to a gene: 11. This CDR3 region has 16 residues. Germline CDR1 and CDR2: LNHDA and SQIVND (reference sequence). This CDR3 is CASSSPRGQGSGELFF. In DNA, the CDR3 is TGTGCCAGTAGCTCCCCCAGGGGACAGGGCTCCGGGGAGCTGTTTTTT.

The chain has TRBV5-1 and TRBJ1-1; 8 positions match TRBD1. CDR1 and CDR2 from the germline V gene are SGHRS and YFSETQ. The CDR3 is 14 amino acids. J was trimmed by 0 bases and V by 7 bases; bases with no gene match: 5. DNA for the CDR3: TGCGCCAGCGGACAGGGAGCCCTGAACACTGAAGCTTTCTTT. It is translated as CASGQGALNTEAFF.

The chain uses TRBV30 and TRBJ2-1; D tentatively fits TRBD1 or TRBD2 (5 bases each). CDR3 length equals 17 residues. Germline-derived CDR1 and CDR2 are GTSNPN and SVGIG (reference sequence). The germline V and J ends were trimmed by 3 bases and 7 bases, with 25 bases remaining between them. The CDR3 loop reads CAWRRRTGTALGNEQFF. As DNA, the CDR3 is TGTGCCTGGAGGAGGAGAACCGGGACCGCGCTGGGAAATGAGCAGTTCTTC. Using reference TRBV30 and TRBJ2-1 for the parts outside the CDR3, the full variable domain is SQTIHQWPATLVQPVGSPLSLECTVEGTSNPNLYWYRQAAGRGLQLLFYSVGIGQISSEVPQNLSASRPQDRQFILSSKKLLLSDSGFYLCAWRRRTGTALGNEQFFGPGTRLTVL.

V and J are TRBV11-3 and TRBJ2-2; no clear D. The CDR3 sequence is 14 residues long. Germline assignment: CDR1 SGHNT and CDR2 YENEEA. Between the trimmed V and J ends, which lost 0 bases and 6 bases, there was a span of 8 bases. DNA of the CDR3: TGTGCCAGCAGCTTAGATAGGAGTCCCGGGGAGCTGTTTTTT. Translation gives CASSLDRSPGELFF.

V and J are TRBV5-1 and TRBJ2-3; 7 nucleotides align to TRBD1. V dropped 3 bases and J dropped 4; count of bases not matched to a gene: 8. Germline values: CDR1 SGHRS, CDR2 YFSETQ. The CDR3 sequence is 15 residues long. The CDR3 DNA reads as TGCGCCAGCAGCTCCTCCGACAGGGCAGCAGATACGCAGTATTTT. Translation: CASSSSDRAADTQYF.

Details on this clone: The same CDR3 is also encoded by other DNA sequences in this sample. The genes are TRBV5-1 and TRBJ1-1, with 8 bases identical to TRBD1. Losses at the gene ends were 3 bases for V and 4 bases for J; bases not matched to a gene: 2. CDR3 length equals 13 residues. Germline V lookup: CDR1 SGHRS, CDR2 YFSETQ. The chain's CDR3 is CASSSTGGTEAFF. CDR3 in DNA: TGCGCCAGCAGCTCCACAGGGGGCACTGAAGCTTTCTTT.

In its sample, this clone was seen once. V usage is TRBV23-1 and J usage is TRBJ1-5; TRBD1 is a possible D gene (6 bases). TRBV23-1 falls under the ORF class, with uncertain function. The CDR3 length is 21 residues. Trimming left V 0 bases short and J 5 bases short, with 29 bases between. The CDR3 nucleotides read TGCGCCAGCAGTCAATCAGGGGGGGTCAGGGTGGCGGAGGGGATCGATCAGCCCCAGCATTTT. Amino acids: CASSQSGGVRVAEGIDQPQHF.

This clone has only one observation. V usage is TRBV7-8 and J usage is TRBJ1-1; no reliable D call. The CDR3 is 14 amino acids. The V end was cut by 2 bases, the J end by 6 bases, with 13 bases between. Germline CDR1 and CDR2: SGHVS and FQNEAQ. Written as DNA, the CDR3 is TGTGCCAGCAGCTTATGGCAGGAGGGCGCTGAAGCTTTCTTT. The encoded protein is CASSLWQEGAEAFF.